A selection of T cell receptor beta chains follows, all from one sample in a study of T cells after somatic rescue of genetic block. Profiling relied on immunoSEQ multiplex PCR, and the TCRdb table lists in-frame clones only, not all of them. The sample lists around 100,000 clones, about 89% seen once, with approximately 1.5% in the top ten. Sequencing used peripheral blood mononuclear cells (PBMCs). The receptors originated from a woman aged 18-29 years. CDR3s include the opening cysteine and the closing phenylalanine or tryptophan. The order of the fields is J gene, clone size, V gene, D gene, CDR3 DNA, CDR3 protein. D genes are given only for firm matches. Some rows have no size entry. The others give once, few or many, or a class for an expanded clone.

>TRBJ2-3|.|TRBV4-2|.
TGTGCCAGCAGCCAAGTAGGTAGCGCAGATACGCAGTATTTT
CASSQVGSADTQYF
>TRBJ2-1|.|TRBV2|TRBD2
TGTGCCAGCAGGGAGCAGGGACTAGCGAACAATGAGCAGTTCTTC
CASREQGLANNEQFF
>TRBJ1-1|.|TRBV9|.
TGTGCCAGCAGCCTACGCCTGGGCAGCGAAGCTTTCTTT
CASSLRLGSEAFF
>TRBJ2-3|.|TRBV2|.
TGTGCCAGCGGGCTAGTGAGATATACGCAGTATTTT
CASGLVRYTQYF
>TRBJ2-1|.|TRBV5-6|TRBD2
TGTGCCAGCAGCACTACTAGCGGGAGCTCCTACAATGAGCAGTTCTTC
CASSTTSGSSYNEQFF
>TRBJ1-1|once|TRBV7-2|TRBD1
TGTGCCAGCAGCCCCTACTTCCCGACAGGGGGGGTACCAGCTTTCTTT
CASSPYFPTGGVPAFF
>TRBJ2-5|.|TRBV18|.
TGTGCCAGCTCACTCCTGACCACTCAAGAGACCCAGTACTTC
CASSLLTTQETQYF
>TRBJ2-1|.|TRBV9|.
TGTGCCAGCAGCGGACGCCCTGGAAATGAGCAGTTCTTC
CASSGRPGNEQFF
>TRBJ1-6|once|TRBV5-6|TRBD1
TGTGCCAGCAACATCAGGGGGTGGTGGGATAATTCACCCCTCCACTTT
CASNIRGWWDNSPLHF
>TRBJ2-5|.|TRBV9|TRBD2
TGTGCCAGCAGCGTAGTTAGCGGGAGCCAAGAGACCCAGTACTTC
CASSVVSGSQETQYF
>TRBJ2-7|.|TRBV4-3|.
TGCGCCAGCAGCTTTGACCGGAGGACGTCCTACGAGCAGTACTTC
CASSFDRRTSYEQYF
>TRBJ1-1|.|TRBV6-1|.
TGTGCCAGCAGTGAAAATAGTTGGAACACTGAAGCTTTCTTT
CASSENSWNTEAFF
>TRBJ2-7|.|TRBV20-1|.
TGCAGTGCTCGCCTTACCTACGAGCAGTACTTC
CSARLTYEQYF
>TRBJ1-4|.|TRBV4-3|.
TGCGCCAGCAGCCAAAGACTCTCAGAGGAACTGTTTTTT
CASSQRLSEELFF
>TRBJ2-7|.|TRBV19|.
TGTGCCAGTAGTATCGCGGAAAAATACGAGCAGTACTTC
CASSIAEKYEQYF
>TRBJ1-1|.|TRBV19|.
TGTGCCAGTAGTACCCAAGGAGGGCAGGAAGCTTTCTTT
CASSTQGGQEAFF
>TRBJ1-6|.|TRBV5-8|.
TGTGCCAGCAGCTTGACAGCACCCCCAAATTCACCCCTCCACTTT
CASSLTAPPNSPLHF
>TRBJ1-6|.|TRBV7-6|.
TGTGCCAGCAGCTTAAGGAGAGGGGATAGGAATTCACCCCTCCACTTT
CASSLRRGDRNSPLHF
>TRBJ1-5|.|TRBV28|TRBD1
TGTGCCAGCAGCACAGGGGCTCAGCCCCAGCATTTT
CASSTGAQPQHF
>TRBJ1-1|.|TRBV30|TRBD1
TGTGCCTGGAGGAGCCGGGACAGGGGAAGGAAAGCTTTCTTT
CAWRSRDRGRKAFF
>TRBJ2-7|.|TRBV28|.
TGTGCCTCATCCCGGAGGACAAGTTCTTACGAGCAGTACTTC
CASSRRTSSYEQYF
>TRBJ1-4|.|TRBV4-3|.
TGCGCCAGCAGCCAAGAGCTTTGGGAGACAGCTAATGAAAAACTGTTTTTT
CASSQELWETANEKLFF
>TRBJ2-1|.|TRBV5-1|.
TGCGCCAGCAGCTTATTCCCCAGGTACAGCTCCTACAATGAGCAGTTCTTC
CASSLFPRYSSYNEQFF
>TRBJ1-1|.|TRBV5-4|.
TGTGCCAGCAGTCCCGGGGCCAAGGGTACTGAAGCTTTCTTT
CASSPGAKGTEAFF
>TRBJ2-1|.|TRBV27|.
TGTGCCAGCAGTCCCTATGGGGTCTACAATGAGCAGTTCTTC
CASSPYGVYNEQFF
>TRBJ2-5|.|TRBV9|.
TGTGCCAGCAGCGTAGACAGCGAAGAGACCCAGTACTTC
CASSVDSEETQYF
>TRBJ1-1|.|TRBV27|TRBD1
TGTGCCAGCAGTCCGGACAGGGGGGCCACTGAAGCTTTCTTT
CASSPDRGATEAFF
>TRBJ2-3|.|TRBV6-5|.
TGTGCCAGCAGTTATCGAGACAGGTCCACAGATACGCAGTATTTT
CASSYRDRSTDTQYF
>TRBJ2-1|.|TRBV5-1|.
TGCGCCAGCAGCTTGGGGAGAAATGAGCAGTTCTTC
CASSLGRNEQFF
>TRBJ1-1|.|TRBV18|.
TGTGCCAGCTCACCACCCAGGGGAACAACTGAAGCTTTCTTT
CASSPPRGTTEAFF
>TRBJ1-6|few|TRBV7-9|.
TGTGCCAGCAGCGTAGAGAATTCACCCCTCCACTTT
CASSVENSPLHF
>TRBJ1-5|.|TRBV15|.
TGTGCCACCAGCAGAGGACGAGGGAGCAATCAGCCCCAGCATTTT
CATSRGRGSNQPQHF
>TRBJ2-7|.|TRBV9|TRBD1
TGTGCCAGCAACCCGACAGGGGGCGGCTTTACCTACGAGCAGTACTTC
CASNPTGGGFTYEQYF
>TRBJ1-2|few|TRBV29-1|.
TGCAGCGTTGTCTACGGCTATGGCTACACCTTC
CSVVYGYGYTF
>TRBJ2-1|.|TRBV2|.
TGTGCCAGCAGTTTTGACCCTTCGGAGCAGTTCTTC
CASSFDPSEQFF
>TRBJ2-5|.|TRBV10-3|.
TGTGCCATCAGTGAGTCTCAAGAGACCCAGTACTTC
CAISESQETQYF
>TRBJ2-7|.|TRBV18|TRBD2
TGTGCCAGCTCCCCGTCCCTAGCGGGGGGGCAAAACGAGCAGTACTTC
CASSPSLAGGQNEQYF
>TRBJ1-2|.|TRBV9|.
TGTGCCAGCAGCGTAGCAGATTTCCCGACGGCCCTCTATGGCTACACCTTC
CASSVADFPTALYGYTF
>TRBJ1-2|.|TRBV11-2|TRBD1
TGTGCCAGCAGCCTAGACAGGGAAAGGGGCTACACCTTC
CASSLDRERGYTF
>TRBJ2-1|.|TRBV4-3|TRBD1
TGCGCCAGCAGCCAAGAGGAGGACAGGGGTTCCAATGAGCAGTTCTTC
CASSQEEDRGSNEQFF
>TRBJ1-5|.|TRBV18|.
TGTGCCAGCTCACCAACTCGGACAAATCAGCCCCAGCATTTT
CASSPTRTNQPQHF
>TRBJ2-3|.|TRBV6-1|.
TGTGCCAGCAGCTCAGACAGGCTGAGCACAGATACGCAGTATTTT
CASSSDRLSTDTQYF
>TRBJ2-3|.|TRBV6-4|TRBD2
TGTGCCAGCAGTGACTCTGCGGGGGGTAGCACAGATACGCAGTATTTT
CASSDSAGGSTDTQYF
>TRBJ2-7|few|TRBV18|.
TGTGCCAGCTCACCCACAGCCCCTCCCTACGAGCAGTACTTC
CASSPTAPPYEQYF
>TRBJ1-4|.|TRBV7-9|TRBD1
TGTGCCAGCAGCCCGAAGGGGGCCAAGGAAAAACTGTTTTTT
CASSPKGAKEKLFF
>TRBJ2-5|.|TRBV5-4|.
TGTGCCAGCAGCTGGGGCGGACAAAAAAGAGAGACCCAGTACTTC
CASSWGGQKRETQYF
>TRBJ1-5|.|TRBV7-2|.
TGTGCCACCTCCGGACCCTCTCGGGAACAGCCCCAGCATTTT
CATSGPSREQPQHF
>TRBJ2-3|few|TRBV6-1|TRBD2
TGTGCCAGCAGTGGGACTAGCGGGGGGGCAGATACGCAGTATTTT
CASSGTSGGADTQYF